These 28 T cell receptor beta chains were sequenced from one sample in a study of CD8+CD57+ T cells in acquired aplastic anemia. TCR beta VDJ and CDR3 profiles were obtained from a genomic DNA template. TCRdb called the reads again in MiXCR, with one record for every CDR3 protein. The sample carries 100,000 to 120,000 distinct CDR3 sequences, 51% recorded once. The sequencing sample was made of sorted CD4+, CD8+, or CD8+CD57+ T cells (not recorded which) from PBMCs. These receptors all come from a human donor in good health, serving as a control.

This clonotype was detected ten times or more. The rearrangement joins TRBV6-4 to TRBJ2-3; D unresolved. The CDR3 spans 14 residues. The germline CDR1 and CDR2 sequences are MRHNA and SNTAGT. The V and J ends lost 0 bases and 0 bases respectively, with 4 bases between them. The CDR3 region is CASSDSESTDTQYF. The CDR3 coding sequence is TGTGCCAGCAGTGACTCAGAAAGCACAGATACGCAGTATTTT.

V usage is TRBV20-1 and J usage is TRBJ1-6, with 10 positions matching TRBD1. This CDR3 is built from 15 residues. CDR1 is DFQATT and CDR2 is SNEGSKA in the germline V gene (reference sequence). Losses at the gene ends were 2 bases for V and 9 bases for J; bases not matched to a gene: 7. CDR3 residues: CSARSTGGATSPLHF. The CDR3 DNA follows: TGCAGTGCTAGATCGACAGGGGGCGCGACTTCACCCCTCCACTTT.

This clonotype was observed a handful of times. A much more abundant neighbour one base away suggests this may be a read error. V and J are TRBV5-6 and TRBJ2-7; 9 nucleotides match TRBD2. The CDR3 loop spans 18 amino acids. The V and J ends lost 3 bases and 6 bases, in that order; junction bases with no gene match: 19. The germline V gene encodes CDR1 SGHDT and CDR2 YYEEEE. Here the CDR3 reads CASSSAWLAGGPIGEQYF. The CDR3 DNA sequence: TGTGCCAGCAGCTCGGCCTGGTTGGCGGGGGGGCCTATTGGCGAGCAGTACTTC.

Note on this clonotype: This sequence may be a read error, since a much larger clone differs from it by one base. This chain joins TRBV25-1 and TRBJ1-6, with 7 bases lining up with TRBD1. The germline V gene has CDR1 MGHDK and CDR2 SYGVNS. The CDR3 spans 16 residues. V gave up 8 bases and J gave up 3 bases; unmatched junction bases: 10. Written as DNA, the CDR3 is TGTGCCAGCGGCCAAACAGGGGCTTACTATAATTCACCCCTCCACTTT. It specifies CASGQTGAYYNSPLHF.

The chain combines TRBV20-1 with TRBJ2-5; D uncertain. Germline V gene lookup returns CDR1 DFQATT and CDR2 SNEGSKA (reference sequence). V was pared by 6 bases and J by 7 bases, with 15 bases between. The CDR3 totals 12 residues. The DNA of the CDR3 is TGCAGTGCCGAATCCAACCCGGGGACCCAGTACTTC. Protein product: CSAESNPGTQYF.

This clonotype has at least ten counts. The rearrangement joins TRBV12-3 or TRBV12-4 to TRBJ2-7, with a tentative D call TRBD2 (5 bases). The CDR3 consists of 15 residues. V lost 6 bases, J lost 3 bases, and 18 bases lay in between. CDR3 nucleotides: TGTGCCAGCAGCTTGAGTCCCCTGGGGAGCTACGAGCAGTACTTC. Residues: CASSLSPLGSYEQYF.

The CDR3 coding sequence is TGCAGTGCTAGGTCCCTCTACGAGCAGTACTTC. Protein sequence: CSARSLYEQYF. V and J are TRBV20-1 and TRBJ2-7, with D unresolved. The CDR3 has 11 amino acids. CDR1 and CDR2 (germline): DFQATT, SNEGSKA (reference sequence). V was pared by 3 bases and J by 3 bases, with 6 bases between.

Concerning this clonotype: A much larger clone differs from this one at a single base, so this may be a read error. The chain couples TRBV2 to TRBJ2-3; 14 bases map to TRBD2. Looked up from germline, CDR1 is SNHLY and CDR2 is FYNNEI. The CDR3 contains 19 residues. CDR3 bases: TGTGCCAGCAGTGAAGGGGCGACTAGCGGGGGGGAAAGCACAGGTACGCAGTATTTT. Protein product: CASSEGATSGGESTGTQYF. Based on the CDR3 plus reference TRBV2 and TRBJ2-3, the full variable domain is EPEVTQTPSHQVTQMGQEVILRCVPISNHLYFYWYRQILGQKVEFLVSFYNNEISEKSEIFDDQFSVERPDGSNFTLKIRSTKLEDSAMYFCASSEGATSGGESTGTQYFGPGTRLTVL.

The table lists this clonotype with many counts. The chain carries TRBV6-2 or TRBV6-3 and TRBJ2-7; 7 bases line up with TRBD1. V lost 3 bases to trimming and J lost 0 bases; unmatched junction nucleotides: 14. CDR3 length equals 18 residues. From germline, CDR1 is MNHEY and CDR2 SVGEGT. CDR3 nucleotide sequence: TGTGCCAGCAGTTATTCGGTTATTCGGGACAGTTACTCCTACGAGCAGTACTTC. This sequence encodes CASSYSVIRDSYSYEQYF.

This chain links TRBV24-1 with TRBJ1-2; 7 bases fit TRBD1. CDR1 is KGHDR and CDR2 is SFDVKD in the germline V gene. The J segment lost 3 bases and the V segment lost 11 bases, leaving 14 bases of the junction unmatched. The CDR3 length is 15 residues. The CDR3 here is CASSLQTGTDYGYTF. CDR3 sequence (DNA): TGTGCCAGCAGCCTACAAACCGGGACAGACTATGGCTACACCTTC.

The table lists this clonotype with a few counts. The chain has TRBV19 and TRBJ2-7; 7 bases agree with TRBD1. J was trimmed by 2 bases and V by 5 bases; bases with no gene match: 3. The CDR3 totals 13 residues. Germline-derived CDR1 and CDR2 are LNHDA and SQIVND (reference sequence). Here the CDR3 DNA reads TGTGCCAGTAGTCTCGGGACAGCCTACGAGCAGTACTTC. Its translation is CASSLGTAYEQYF.

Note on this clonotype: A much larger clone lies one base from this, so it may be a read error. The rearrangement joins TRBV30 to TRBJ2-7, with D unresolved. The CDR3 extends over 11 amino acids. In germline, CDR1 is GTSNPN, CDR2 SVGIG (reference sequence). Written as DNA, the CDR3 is TGTGCCCGGAGCCGTTCCTCCGAGCAGTACTTC. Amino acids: CARSRSSEQYF.

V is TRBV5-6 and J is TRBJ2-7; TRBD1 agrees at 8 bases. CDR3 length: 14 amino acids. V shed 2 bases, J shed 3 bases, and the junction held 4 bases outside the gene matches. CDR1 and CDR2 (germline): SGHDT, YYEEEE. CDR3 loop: CASSLQGGRYEQYF. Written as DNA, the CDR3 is TGTGCCAGCAGCTTACAGGGGGGCCGCTACGAGCAGTACTTC.

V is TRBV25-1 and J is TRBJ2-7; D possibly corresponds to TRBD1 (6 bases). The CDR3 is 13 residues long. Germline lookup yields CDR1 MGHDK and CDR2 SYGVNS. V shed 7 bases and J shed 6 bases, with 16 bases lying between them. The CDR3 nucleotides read TGTGCCAGCAAGGGGCAGGGGCGTTTCGAGCAGTACTTC. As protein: CASKGQGRFEQYF.

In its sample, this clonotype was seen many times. In DNA form, the CDR3 reads TGTGCCAGCAGTTCCAGGGGGCGACTATACGAGCAGTACTTC. Translating it yields CASSSRGRLYEQYF. V and J are TRBV12-3 or TRBV12-4 and TRBJ2-7; 8 bases fit TRBD1. The CDR3 runs 14 residues. Trimming removed 4 bases from V and 4 bases from J; junction bases left unmatched: 6.

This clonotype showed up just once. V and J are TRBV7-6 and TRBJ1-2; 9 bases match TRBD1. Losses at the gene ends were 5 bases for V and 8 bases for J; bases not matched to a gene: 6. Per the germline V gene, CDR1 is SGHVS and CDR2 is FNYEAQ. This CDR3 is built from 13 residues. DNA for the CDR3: TGTGCCAGCAGCCCGGGACAGGGAGGCGGCTACACCTTC. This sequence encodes CASSPGQGGGYTF.

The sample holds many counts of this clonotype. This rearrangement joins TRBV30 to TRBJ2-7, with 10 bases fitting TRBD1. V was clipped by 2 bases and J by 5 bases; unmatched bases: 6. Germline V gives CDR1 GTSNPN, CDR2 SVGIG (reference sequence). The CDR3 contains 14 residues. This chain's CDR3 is CAWSTGTGDDEQYF. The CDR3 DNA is TGTGCCTGGAGTACCGGGACAGGGGACGACGAGCAGTACTTC.

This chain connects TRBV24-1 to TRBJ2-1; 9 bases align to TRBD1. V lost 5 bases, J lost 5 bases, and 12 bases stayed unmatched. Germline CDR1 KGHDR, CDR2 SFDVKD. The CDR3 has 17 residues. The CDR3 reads CATSAPDGTGTNNEQFF. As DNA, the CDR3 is TGTGCCACCAGTGCCCCGGACGGGACAGGGACCAACAATGAGCAGTTCTTC.

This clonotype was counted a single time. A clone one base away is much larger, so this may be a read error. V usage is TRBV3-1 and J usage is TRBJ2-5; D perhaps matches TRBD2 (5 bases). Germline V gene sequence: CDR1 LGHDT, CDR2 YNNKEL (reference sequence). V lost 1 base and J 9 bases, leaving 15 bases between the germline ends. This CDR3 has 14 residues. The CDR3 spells CASSQVTSLEAQYF. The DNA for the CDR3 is TGTGCCAGCAGCCAAGTTACATCCCTGGAGGCCCAGTACTTC.

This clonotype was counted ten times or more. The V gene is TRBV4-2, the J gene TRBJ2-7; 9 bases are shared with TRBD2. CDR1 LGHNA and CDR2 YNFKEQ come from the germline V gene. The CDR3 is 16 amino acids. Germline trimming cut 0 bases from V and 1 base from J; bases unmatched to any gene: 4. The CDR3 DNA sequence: TGTGCCAGCAGCCAAGAGCCTAGCGGGGATTCCTACGAGCAGTACTTC. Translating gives CASSQEPSGDSYEQYF.

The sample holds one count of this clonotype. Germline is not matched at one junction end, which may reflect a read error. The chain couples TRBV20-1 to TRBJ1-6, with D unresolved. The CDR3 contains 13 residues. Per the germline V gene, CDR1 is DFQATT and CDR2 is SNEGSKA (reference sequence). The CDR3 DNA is TGCGGTGCTAGAGGGAGGGAAAATTCACCCCTCCACTTT. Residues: CGARGRENSPLHF.

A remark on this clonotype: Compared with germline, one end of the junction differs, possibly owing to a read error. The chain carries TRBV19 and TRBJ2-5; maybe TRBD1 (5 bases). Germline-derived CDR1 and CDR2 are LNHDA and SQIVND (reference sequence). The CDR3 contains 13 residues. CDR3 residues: CASSFQGGETRYF. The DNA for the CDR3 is TGTGCCAGTAGTTTCCAGGGCGGAGAGACCCGGTACTTC. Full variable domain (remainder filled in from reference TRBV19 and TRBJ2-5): DGGITQSPKYLFRKEGQNVTLSCEQNLNHDAMYWYRQDPGQGLRLIYYSQIVNDFQKGDIAEGYSVSREKKESFPLTVTSAQKNPTAFYLCASSFQGGETRYFGPGTRLLVL.

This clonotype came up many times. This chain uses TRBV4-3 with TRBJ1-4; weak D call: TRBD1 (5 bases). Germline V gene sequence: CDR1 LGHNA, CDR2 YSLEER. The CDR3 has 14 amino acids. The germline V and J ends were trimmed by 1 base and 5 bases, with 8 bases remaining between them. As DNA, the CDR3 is TGCGCCAGCAGCCAAGCAGGGTCAAATGAAAAACTGTTTTTT. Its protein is CASSQAGSNEKLFF.

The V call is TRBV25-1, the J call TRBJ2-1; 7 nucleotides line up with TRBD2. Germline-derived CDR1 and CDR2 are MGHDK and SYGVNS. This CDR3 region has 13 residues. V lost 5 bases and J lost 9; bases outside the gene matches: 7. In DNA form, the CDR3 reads TGTGCCAGCAGTCATGGACTAGAAGGTGAGCAGTTCTTC. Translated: CASSHGLEGEQFF.

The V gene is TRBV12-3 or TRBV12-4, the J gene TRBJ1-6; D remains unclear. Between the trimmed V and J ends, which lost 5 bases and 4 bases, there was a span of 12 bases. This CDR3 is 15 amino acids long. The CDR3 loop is CASSTIKEYNSPLHF. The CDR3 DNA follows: TGTGCCAGCAGTACAATCAAGGAGTATAATTCACCCCTCCACTTT.

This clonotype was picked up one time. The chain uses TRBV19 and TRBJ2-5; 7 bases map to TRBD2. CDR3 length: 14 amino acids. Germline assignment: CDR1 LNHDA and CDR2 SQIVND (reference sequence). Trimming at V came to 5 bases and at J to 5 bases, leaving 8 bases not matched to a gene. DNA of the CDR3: TGTGCCAGTAGTCCCTCCGGGGGAGGGGAGACCCAGTACTTC. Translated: CASSPSGGGETQYF.

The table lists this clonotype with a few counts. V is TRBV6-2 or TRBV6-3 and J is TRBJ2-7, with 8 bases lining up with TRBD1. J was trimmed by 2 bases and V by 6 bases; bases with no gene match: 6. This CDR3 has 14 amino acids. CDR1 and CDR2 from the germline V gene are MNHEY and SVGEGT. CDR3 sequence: CASSVTGGPYEQYF. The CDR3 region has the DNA TGTGCCAGCAGCGTTACAGGGGGGCCCTACGAGCAGTACTTC.

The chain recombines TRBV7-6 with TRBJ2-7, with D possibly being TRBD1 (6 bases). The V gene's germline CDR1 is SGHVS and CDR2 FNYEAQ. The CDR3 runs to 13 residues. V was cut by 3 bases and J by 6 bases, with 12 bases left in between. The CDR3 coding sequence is TGTGCCAGCAGCTTGATACAGGGTGGCGAGCAGTACTTC. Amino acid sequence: CASSLIQGGEQYF.